Only one count was recorded for the clone carrying this T cell receptor beta chain. As yet, its antigen is unknown. Per the germline V gene, CDR1 is SGHDT and CDR2 is YYEEEE. The CDR3 is 16 amino acids. Trimming cost V 1 base and J 3 bases, with 16 bases left between them. This sample was included in a study of T cell responses to AZD1222 COVID-19 vaccine. Study in general: Pooling covered second doses at about 4 or about 12 weeks.

Study-level findings and limits: Repertoires were obtained only post-peak T cell response. Breadth and depth of Spike-specific TCRs rose after two AZD1222 doses.

Sequencing used immunoSEQ multiplex PCR; TCRdb keeps in-frame clones, though not all of them. The sample shows 90,000 to 150,000 clones, 80% to 90% of them seen only once. This chain joins TRBV5-6 and TRBJ2-5; tentative D call: TRBD1 (6 bases). This sample comprised peripheral blood, obtained on day 0 of AZD1222 vaccination. The clonotype was recovered from an adult in good health. CDR3 bases: TGTGCCAGCAGCTTGTGGACACAGGGCTCCAAAGAGACCCAGTACTTC. It codes for CASSLWTQGSKETQYF.